Each of the 3 T cell receptor beta chains below was sequenced from the same sample in a study of CD8 T cells in Susac syndrome (dated by TCRdb to between 2018 and 2021). Receptor libraries were prepared by the immunoSEQ multiplex PCR assay. RNA was extracted using the RNeasy kit, and roughly 0.5 to 1 ug of the RNA was reverse transcribed with random hexamers. TCRdb trimmed the raw reads at Q25, called clones with MiXCR and kept productive beta chains. Rows are combined by CDR3 protein, so each entry shows the most common genes and DNA. The table for this sample lists some 99,000 distinct CDR3 sequences; 85% to 95% of them were counted only once. The top ten clonotypes cover around 0.33% of the sample. Sequencing was carried out using CD4+ T cells from PBMCs. The receptors stem from a human donor with Susac syndrome.

The gene calls are TRBV7-2 and TRBJ2-5, with TRBD2 matching over 13 bases. Losses at the gene ends were 4 bases for V and 4 bases for J; bases not matched to a gene: 6. The CDR3 totals 16 residues. Germline V CDR1 and CDR2: SGHTA, FQGNSA. The CDR3 DNA is TGTGCCAGCAGCTACCGTACTAGCGGGGGGGGAGAGACCCAGTACTTC. Amino acids: CASSYRTSGGGETQYF.

The rearrangement uses TRBV11-3 and TRBJ2-1; a weak D match, TRBD1 (5 bases). CDR1 is SGHNT and CDR2 is YENEEA in the germline V gene. V dropped 3 bases and J dropped 8 bases, with 11 bases sitting between them. The CDR3 is made up of 13 amino acids. In DNA form, the CDR3 reads TGTGCCAGCAGCTTTACACCCAGGGATGAGCAGTTCTTC. Encoded protein: CASSFTPRDEQFF. The full variable domain, with the rest looked up from reference TRBV11-3 and TRBJ2-1, is EAGVVQSPRYKIIEKKQPVAFWCNPISGHNTLYWYLQNLGQGPELLIRYENEEAVDDSQLPKDRFSAERLKGVDSTLKIQPAELGDSAVYLCASSFTPRDEQFFGPGTRLTVL.

The chain links TRBV2 to TRBJ1-6; no definite D call. Between the trimmed V and J ends, which lost 7 bases and 8 bases, there was a span of 24 bases. The CDR3 is made up of 17 amino acids. Germline V gene data show CDR1 as SNHLY and CDR2 as FYNNEI. CDR3 loop: CASNPDREDGRHSPLHF. The DNA for the CDR3 is TGTGCCAGCAACCCGGATCGGGAGGACGGACGTCATTCACCCCTCCACTTT.